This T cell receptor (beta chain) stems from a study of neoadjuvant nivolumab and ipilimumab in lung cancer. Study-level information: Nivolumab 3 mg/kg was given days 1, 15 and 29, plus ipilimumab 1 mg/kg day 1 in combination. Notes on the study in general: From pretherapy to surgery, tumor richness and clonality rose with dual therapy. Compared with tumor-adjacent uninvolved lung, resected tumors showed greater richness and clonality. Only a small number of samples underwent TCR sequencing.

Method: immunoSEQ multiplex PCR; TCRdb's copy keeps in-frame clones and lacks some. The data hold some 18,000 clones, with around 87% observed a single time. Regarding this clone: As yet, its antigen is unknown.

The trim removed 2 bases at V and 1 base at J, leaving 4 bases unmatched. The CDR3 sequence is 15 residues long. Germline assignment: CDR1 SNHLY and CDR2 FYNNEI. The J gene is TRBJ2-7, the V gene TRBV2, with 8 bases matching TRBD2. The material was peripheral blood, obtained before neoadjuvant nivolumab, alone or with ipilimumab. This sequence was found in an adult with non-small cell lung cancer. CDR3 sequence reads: CASSERPSGSYEQYF. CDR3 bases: TGTGCCAGCAGTGAACGTCCTAGCGGGTCCTACGAGCAGTACTTC. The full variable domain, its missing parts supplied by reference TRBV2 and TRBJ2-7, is EPEVTQTPSHQVTQMGQEVILRCVPISNHLYFYWYRQILGQKVEFLVSFYNNEISEKSEIFDDQFSVERPDGSNFTLKIRSTKLEDSAMYFCASSERPSGSYEQYFGPGTRLTVT.